Given below is one T cell receptor beta chain in context. Its antigen is unknown. Clones were sequenced by immunoSEQ multiplex PCR, and TCRdb holds only the in-frame ones, with some missing. The sample has approximately 110,000 clones; 70% to 90% are singletons. Second doses that came at about 4 or about 12 weeks were put together. This sample was included in a study of T cell responses to AZD1222 COVID-19 vaccine. Findings and caveats of the study: Compared with day 0, the breadth and depth of the Spike-specific TCR repertoire rose significantly after two doses of AZD1222. Just a handful of people given AZD1222 tested seropositive at baseline. The donor cohort was predominantly white British with a female majority, and clonal diversity may have been underestimated.

Source: peripheral blood, taken 28 days after the second AZD1222 dose. The clonotype was recovered from an adult who received the AZD1222 COVID-19 vaccine.

CDR3 DNA: TGTGCCAGCAGGCCGGGACAGGGTCGAGCCTACGAGCAGTACTTC. It yields the protein CASRPGQGRAYEQYF. The chain employs TRBV6-5 and TRBJ2-7; 9 bases map to TRBD1. The ends lost 6 bases at V and 2 bases at J; junction bases unmatched: 8. The germline gives CDR1 MNHEY, CDR2 SVGAGI. CDR3 length: 15 residues.